This TCR beta chain was sequenced for a study of beta chain features in type 1 diabetes. Study information: No patient-donor differences in age, gender, total cells or subset yield. Study-wide points: VDJ junctions from patients with type 1 diabetes contained fewer insertions and more deletions. Within the patient group, naive, central memory and Treg TCRB repertoires appeared more similar to each other than within healthy donors.

Sequencing targeted expressed TCRB transcripts, as all isolated RNA had been reverse transcribed. Sequencing was performed with immunoSEQ multiplex PCR; in TCRdb, only in-frame clones are kept and a portion is missing. The data hold just over 150,000 clones, with roughly 11% observed a single time. V lost 4 bases to trimming and J lost 1 base; unmatched junction nucleotides: 8. Looked up from germline, CDR1 is LGHNA and CDR2 is YNFKEQ. This CDR3 comprises 16 residues. In the case of this clone: The target antigen is unknown.

Input material: central memory CD4+ T cells from blood. The rearrangement joins TRBV4-2 to TRBJ2-3; TRBD2 matches 7 bases. The receptor was derived from a man aged 18 to 35 in good health. The CDR3 coding sequence is TGTGCCAGCAGCCGGGACTTAGGGAGGGGCACAGATACGCAGTATTTT. Residues: CASSRDLGRGTDTQYF.